The 32 T cell receptor beta chains listed next were all sequenced from one sample in a study of T cell changes during pregnancy in multiple sclerosis. Using immunoSEQ multiplex PCR, the repertoire was profiled, and TCRdb retains in-frame clones only, with some absent. This repertoire shows some 60,000 clones, over 75% found once; its top ten account for under 2%. Sequencing was performed on peripheral blood, taken after pregnancy. The source is a female donor with multiple sclerosis, enrolled in a pregnancy study.

The chain uses TRBV2 and TRBJ2-4; 10 bases are a match to TRBD1. The V segment lost 7 bases and the J segment 7 bases; nucleotides outside the gene matches: 4. The CDR3 is made up of 13 amino acids. Germline CDR1 is SNHLY and CDR2 is FYNNEI. CDR3 DNA: TGTGCCAGCAAAGGGGGACAGGGGAACATTCAGTACTTC. It codes for CASKGGQGNIQYF.

The CDR3 DNA reads as TGTGCCAGCAGCTTAAGGAGGACAGGGTTGACTGAAGCTTTCTTT. The encoded protein is CASSLRRTGLTEAFF. The chain is built from TRBV11-2 and TRBJ1-1, with 8 bases identical to TRBD1. CDR1 and CDR2 (germline): SGHAT, FQNNGV. The CDR3 extends over 15 amino acids. Germline trimming cut 2 bases from V and 5 bases from J; bases unmatched to any gene: 7.

The CDR3: CASSLGGLGTGELFF. DNA of the CDR3: TGCGCCAGCAGCTTGGGGGGGCTCGGCACCGGGGAGCTGTTTTTT. The rearrangement uses TRBV5-1 and TRBJ2-2, with D possibly TRBD1 on 6 matching bases. The V end lost 0 bases, the J end lost 4 bases, and 10 bases lay between the germline ends. Germline CDR1 is SGHRS and CDR2 is YFSETQ. The CDR3 sequence is 15 residues long.

V usage is TRBV18 and J usage is TRBJ2-7, with D possibly TRBD2 on 5 matching bases. Trimming pared 4 bases from V and 0 bases from J, leaving 19 bases between. The CDR3 has 17 amino acids. Looked up from germline, CDR1 is KGHSH and CDR2 is LQKENI. In DNA form, the CDR3 reads TGTGCCAGCTCACTAACAGCTGGGAGACCCAGCTCCTACGAGCAGTACTTC. Its protein is CASSLTAGRPSSYEQYF.

The V and J genes are TRBV13 and TRBJ2-5, with a possible D match to TRBD2 (7 bases). Trimming cost V 0 bases and J 4 bases, with 15 bases left between them. Germline CDR1 reads PRHDT; CDR2 reads FYEKMQ (reference sequence). The CDR3 runs 16 residues. CDR3 loop: CASSLGLWGGRETQYF. In nucleotides, the CDR3 is TGTGCCAGCAGCTTAGGGCTCTGGGGGGGCCGAGAGACCCAGTACTTC.

This rearrangement joins TRBV7-8 to TRBJ2-1, with 11 positions matching TRBD2. V lost 2 bases, J lost 10 bases, and 10 bases stayed unmatched. CDR3 length equals 16 residues. The germline gives CDR1 SGHVS, CDR2 FQNEAQ. The CDR3 DNA is TGTGCCAGCAGCTTAAAGAGGCTAGCGGGGGGCTCGGAGCAGTTCTTC. Translating gives CASSLKRLAGGSEQFF.

A few counts support this clone. This chain joins TRBV7-9 and TRBJ2-5, with a possible D match to TRBD1 (6 bases). Germline CDR1 is SEHNR and CDR2 is FQNEAQ (reference sequence). Trimming removed 0 bases at V and 4 bases at J, with 9 bases between. The CDR3 consists of 14 residues. CDR3 in amino acids: CASSLAAGAETQYF. The CDR3 DNA reads as TGTGCCAGCAGCTTAGCCGCAGGGGCAGAGACCCAGTACTTC.

The gene calls are TRBV6-4 and TRBJ2-1, with 13 bases fitting TRBD2. This CDR3 is 16 amino acids long. Germline lookup yields CDR1 MRHNA and CDR2 SNTAGT. V lost 0 bases, J lost 4 bases, and 0 bases stayed unmatched. The DNA of the CDR3 is TGTGCCAGCAGTGACTCGGGACTAGCGGGGTACAATGAGCAGTTCTTC. Translating gives CASSDSGLAGYNEQFF.

This clone is a singleton in its sample. The chain is built from TRBV7-8 and TRBJ1-2, with 7 bases aligning to TRBD1. Germline values: CDR1 SGHVS, CDR2 FQNEAQ. The CDR3 extends over 14 amino acids. V shed 4 bases and J 8 bases; nucleotides not matched to a gene: 10. CDR3 in amino acids: CASSYLRTGRGYTF. In DNA, the CDR3 is TGTGCCAGCAGCTACCTACGGACAGGACGAGGCTACACCTTC.

This clone has just one count. The V call is TRBV7-2, the J call TRBJ1-5, with a tentative D call TRBD1 (5 bases). The CDR3 covers 16 residues. Germline V gene data show CDR1 as SGHTA and CDR2 as FQGNSA. Trimming left V 1 base short and J 0 bases short, with 10 bases between. The CDR3 protein is CASSLVGGPSNQPQHF. The CDR3 bases are TGTGCCAGCAGCTTAGTCGGGGGTCCTAGCAATCAGCCCCAGCATTTT.

The DNA of the CDR3 is TGCGCCAGCAGCCAAGAACCCCCTCTAGCGGGGGACCTCTCTGGGGCCAACGTCCTGACTTTC. Protein: CASSQEPPLAGDLSGANVLTF. This sequence joins TRBV4-3 and TRBJ2-6, with TRBD2 matching over 10 bases. V gave up 0 bases and J gave up 0 bases; unmatched junction bases: 11. The CDR3 covers 21 residues. Germline V lookup: CDR1 LGHNA, CDR2 YSLEER.

The chain uses TRBV18 and TRBJ1-1; unclear D gene. CDR1 and CDR2 (germline): KGHSH, LQKENI. V lost 3 bases, J lost 3 bases, and 14 bases lay in between. The CDR3 extends over 15 amino acids. CDR3 protein: CASSPGPLRDTEAFF. The CDR3 bases are TGTGCCAGCTCACCCGGGCCCCTGAGGGACACTGAAGCTTTCTTT.

The chain employs TRBV28 and TRBJ2-7; tentatively, D is TRBD1 (6 bases). The CDR3 contains 13 residues. CDR1 and CDR2 from the germline V gene are MDHEN and SYDVKM. The germline V and J ends were trimmed by 4 bases and 3 bases, with 10 bases remaining between them. CDR3 protein: CASSSGQSYEQYF. The CDR3 DNA reads TGTGCCAGCAGTTCCGGACAGAGCTACGAGCAGTACTTC.

The chain recombines TRBV18 with TRBJ1-1; a possible D gene is TRBD1 (5 bases). This CDR3 is built from 16 residues. The germline V and J ends were trimmed by 1 base and 6 bases, with 18 bases remaining between them. Germline lookup yields CDR1 KGHSH and CDR2 LQKENI. The CDR3, as DNA: TGTGCCAGCTCACCACTTTTGGGGCAGATTGGGGCTGAAGCTTTCTTT. It yields the protein CASSPLLGQIGAEAFF.

The gene calls are TRBV7-8 and TRBJ2-7, with D possibly matching TRBD1 (6 bases). This CDR3 has 14 residues. V lost 7 bases and J 6 bases, leaving 19 bases between the germline ends. CDR1 and CDR2 (germline): SGHVS, FQNEAQ. This CDR3 reads CASITGGQTGEQYF. The CDR3 nucleotides read TGTGCCAGCATCACCGGTGGACAGACTGGCGAGCAGTACTTC. The full variable domain, with the rest looked up from reference TRBV7-8 and TRBJ2-7, is GAGVSQSPRYKVAKRGQDVALRCDPISGHVSLFWYQQALGQGPEFLTYFQNEAQLDKSGLPSDRFFAERPEGSVSTLKIQRTQQEDSAVYLCASITGGQTGEQYFGPGTRLTVT.

The chain links TRBV2 to TRBJ2-7; D is perhaps TRBD2 (6 bases). The V gene lost 2 bases and the J gene lost 2 bases, with 19 bases spanning the gap. The CDR3 runs to 17 residues. Germline V gives CDR1 SNHLY, CDR2 FYNNEI. The CDR3 DNA follows: TGTGCCAGCAGTGAACGACGACCGGGTAGCGGCACCTACGAGCAGTACTTC. Translated, it gives CASSERRPGSGTYEQYF.

The rearrangement uses TRBV13 and TRBJ1-3; D remains ambiguous. CDR1 is PRHDT, CDR2 FYEKMQ, per germline (reference sequence). The CDR3 is 13 amino acids. Trimming left V 0 bases short and J 5 bases short, with 5 bases between. CDR3 residues: CASSLGERNTIYF. The CDR3 nucleotides are TGTGCCAGCAGCTTAGGGGAGAGAAACACCATATATTTT.

This chain links TRBV29-1 with TRBJ2-7, with 9 bases identical to TRBD1. Trimming took 4 bases from V and 0 from J; bases not matched to a gene: 4. The germline V gene has CDR1 SQVTM and CDR2 ANQGSEA. The CDR3 runs 14 residues. CDR3 DNA sequence: TGCAGCGTTGGCCGGGACAGGGCCTCCTACGAGCAGTACTTC. This sequence encodes CSVGRDRASYEQYF.

This clone appeared a single time. CDR3 nucleotide sequence: TGTGCCAGCCGCCCGGCAGGGAACACTGAAGCTTTCTTT. It is translated as CASRPAGNTEAFF. The chain has TRBV2 and TRBJ1-1, with D unresolved. CDR1 and CDR2 (germline): SNHLY, FYNNEI. The CDR3 extends over 13 amino acids. V was shortened by 8 bases and J by 1 base, with 11 bases between the two germline ends.

This sequence joins TRBV4-1 and TRBJ2-3; D ambiguous. Germline CDR1 reads MGHRA; CDR2 reads YSYEKL. The CDR3 runs to 14 residues. Trimming pared 0 bases from V and 6 bases from J, leaving 10 bases between. The CDR3 is CASSQDSQVDTQYF. In DNA, the CDR3 is TGCGCCAGCAGCCAAGATTCACAAGTGGATACGCAGTATTTT.

The CDR3 loop is CASSLATDSDTGELFF. CDR3 bases: TGCGCCAGCAGCTTGGCCACGGACAGCGACACCGGGGAGCTGTTTTTT. The rearrangement joins TRBV5-1 to TRBJ2-2, with D perhaps matching TRBD1 (6 bases). Germline CDR1 SGHRS, CDR2 YFSETQ. Trimming removed 0 bases from V and 3 bases from J, with 12 bases in between. The length of the CDR3 is 16 residues.

The rearrangement joins TRBV7-2 to TRBJ2-3, with D hard to call. The germline V gene has CDR1 SGHTA and CDR2 FQGNSA. Trimming left V 5 bases short and J 8 bases short, with 8 bases between. The CDR3 spans 11 residues. CDR3 DNA sequence: TGTGCCAGCAGCCTCGGTTCTACGCAGTATTTT. It translates to CASSLGSTQYF.

The chain uses TRBV6-5 and TRBJ2-7, with D possibly matching TRBD1 (5 bases). V was pared by 2 bases and J by 0 bases, with 14 bases between. CDR3 length: 16 residues. Germline V gene data show CDR1 as MNHEY and CDR2 as SVGAGI. CDR3 sequence: CASSYATADGSYEQYF. CDR3 DNA: TGTGCCAGCAGTTACGCGACAGCCGATGGCTCCTACGAGCAGTACTTC.

This sequence joins TRBV2 and TRBJ2-5; TRBD2 aligns across 7 bases. This CDR3 has 17 residues. Trimming removed 6 bases from V and 4 bases from J; junction bases left unmatched: 17. Germline loops: CDR1 SNHLY, CDR2 FYNNEI. DNA of the CDR3: TGTGCCAGCAGCCCTTTGTGGGAGCGGGGAGGTGGAGAGACCCAGTACTTC. Its protein product is CASSPLWERGGGETQYF.

The CDR3: CASSFLGQGFADTQYF. The CDR3 DNA follows: TGTGCCAGCAGCTTTTTGGGACAGGGGTTCGCAGATACGCAGTATTTT. V is TRBV7-2 and J is TRBJ2-3; TRBD1 aligns across 10 bases. V gave up 3 bases and J gave up 4 bases; unmatched junction bases: 7. Germline CDR1 reads SGHTA; CDR2 reads FQGNSA. The CDR3 is 16 amino acids.

A word on this clone: The germline gene is not matched at one end of the junction; a read error may be the cause. Other DNA sequences in the sample encode the same CDR3. The V gene is TRBV28, the J gene TRBJ2-7; the match to TRBD2 covers 7 bases. Germline assignment: CDR1 MDHEN and CDR2 SYDVKM. The CDR3 extends over 12 amino acids. This CDR3 reads CASSPQAGEQYF. The CDR3 coding sequence is TGTGCCAGCAGTCCGCAGGCGGGGGAGCAATACTTC.

V is TRBV6-1 and J is TRBJ2-3; TRBD2 might be the D (5 bases). The germline V gene encodes CDR1 MNHNS and CDR2 SASEGT. V lost 3 bases and J 4 bases, leaving 14 bases between the germline ends. This CDR3 region has 15 residues. CDR3 amino acids: CASSDRPAGADTQYF. The CDR3 coding sequence is TGTGCCAGCAGTGATAGACCAGCCGGGGCAGATACGCAGTATTTT.

The rearrangement joins TRBV4-1 to TRBJ1-6; 8 bases are shared with TRBD1. The CDR3 runs to 15 residues. Germline CDR1 reads MGHRA; CDR2 reads YSYEKL. V shed 1 base, J shed 7 bases, and the junction held 3 bases outside the gene matches. The CDR3 coding sequence is TGCGCCAGCAGCCAAGTGGGACAGGTGAATTCACCCCTCCACTTT. It yields the protein CASSQVGQVNSPLHF.

This chain connects TRBV7-9 to TRBJ2-7, with D perhaps matching TRBD2 (6 bases). The CDR3 runs to 16 residues. CDR1 and CDR2 from the germline V gene are SEHNR and FQNEAQ (reference sequence). V lost 4 bases and J lost 6, with 22 bases in between. The CDR3 region has the DNA TGTGCCAGCAGCTCTCATCCGGGACTCCCGGTCCTCGAGCAGTACTTC. This sequence encodes CASSSHPGLPVLEQYF.

The V and J genes are TRBV5-4 and TRBJ2-7; 13 nucleotides line up with TRBD2. The CDR3 runs 15 residues. Losses at the gene ends were 4 bases for V and 2 bases for J; bases not matched to a gene: 3. Germline CDR1 is SGHNT and CDR2 is YYREEE (reference sequence). CDR3 region: CASSLGLAGPYEQYF. In DNA form, the CDR3 reads TGTGCCAGCAGCCTGGGACTAGCGGGACCCTACGAGCAGTACTTC.

The rearrangement uses TRBV6-1 and TRBJ2-5, with TRBD2 matching over 9 bases. CDR3 length equals 18 residues. From germline, CDR1 is MNHNS and CDR2 SASEGT. Trimming cost V 7 bases and J 5 bases; bases outside gene matches: 20. CDR3 in amino acids: CASTDYLAGAGSVETQYF. CDR3 bases: TGTGCCAGCACTGACTATTTAGCGGGGGCAGGCAGCGTCGAGACCCAGTACTTC.

The chain carries TRBV30 and TRBJ2-3, with 10 bases lining up with TRBD2. Per germline, CDR1 GTSNPN and CDR2 SVGIG (reference sequence). Trimming cost V 1 base and J 7 bases; bases outside gene matches: 5. This CDR3 spans 14 amino acids. The CDR3 nucleotides are TGTGCCTGGAGTGGGAGCGGGGGGGCCCATACGCAGTATTTT. Translation gives CAWSGSGGAHTQYF.